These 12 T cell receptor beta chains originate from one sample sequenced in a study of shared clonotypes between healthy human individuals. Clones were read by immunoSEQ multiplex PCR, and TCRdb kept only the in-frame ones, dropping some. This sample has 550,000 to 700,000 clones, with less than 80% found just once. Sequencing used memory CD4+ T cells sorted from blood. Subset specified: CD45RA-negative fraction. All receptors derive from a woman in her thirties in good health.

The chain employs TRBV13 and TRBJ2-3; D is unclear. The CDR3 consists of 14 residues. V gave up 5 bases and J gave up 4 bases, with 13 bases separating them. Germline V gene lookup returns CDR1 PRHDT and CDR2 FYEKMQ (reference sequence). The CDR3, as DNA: TGTGCCAGCAGCCCAAAGAAGGTCGCAGATACGCAGTATTTT. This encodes CASSPKKVADTQYF.

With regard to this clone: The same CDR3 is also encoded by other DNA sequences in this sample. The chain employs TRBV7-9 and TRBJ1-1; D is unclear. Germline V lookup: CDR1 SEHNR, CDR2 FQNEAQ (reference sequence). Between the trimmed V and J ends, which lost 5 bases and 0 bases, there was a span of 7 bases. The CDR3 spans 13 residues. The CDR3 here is CASSTTVNTEAFF. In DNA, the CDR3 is TGTGCCAGCAGCACGACGGTGAACACTGAAGCTTTCTTT.

CDR3 protein: CASSFRRGGGTEAFF. The CDR3 DNA reads TGTGCCAGCAGCTTTCGTAGGGGAGGTGGCACTGAAGCTTTCTTT. This chain links TRBV5-6 with TRBJ1-1, with D possibly matching TRBD1 (5 bases). Trimming took 2 bases from V and 4 from J, leaving 15 bases between them. The length of the CDR3 is 15 residues. The germline V gene has CDR1 SGHDT and CDR2 YYEEEE.

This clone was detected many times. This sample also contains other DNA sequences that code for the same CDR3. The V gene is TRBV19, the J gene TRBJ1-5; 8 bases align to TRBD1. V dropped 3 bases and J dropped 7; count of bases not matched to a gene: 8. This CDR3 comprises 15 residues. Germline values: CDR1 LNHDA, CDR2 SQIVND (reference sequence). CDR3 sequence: CASSIGRAGGQPQHF. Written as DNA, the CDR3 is TGTGCCAGTAGTATTGGTCGGGCAGGGGGCCAGCCCCAGCATTTT.

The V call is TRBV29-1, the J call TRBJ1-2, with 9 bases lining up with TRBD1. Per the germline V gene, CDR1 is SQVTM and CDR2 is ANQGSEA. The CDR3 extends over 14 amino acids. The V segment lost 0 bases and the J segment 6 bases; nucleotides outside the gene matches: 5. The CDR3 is CSVEDRRTGDGYTF. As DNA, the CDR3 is TGCAGCGTTGAAGATCGTCGGACAGGGGATGGCTACACCTTC.

The CDR3 DNA is TGCGCCAGCAGCCGGGTGGGGGAAAACATTCAGTACTTC. It codes for CASSRVGENIQYF. This chain links TRBV5-1 with TRBJ2-4; D tentatively reads TRBD1 or TRBD2 (5 bases each). Germline loops: CDR1 SGHRS, CDR2 YFSETQ. The germline V and J ends were trimmed by 4 bases and 5 bases, with 10 bases remaining between them. This CDR3 has 13 residues. The entire variable domain, with the rest obtained from reference TRBV5-1 and TRBJ2-4, is as follows: KAGVTQTPRYLIKTRGQQVTLSCSPISGHRSVSWYQQTPGQGLQFLFEYFSETQRNKGNFPGRFSGRQFSNSRSEMNVSTLELGDSALYLCASSRVGENIQYFGAGTRLSVL.

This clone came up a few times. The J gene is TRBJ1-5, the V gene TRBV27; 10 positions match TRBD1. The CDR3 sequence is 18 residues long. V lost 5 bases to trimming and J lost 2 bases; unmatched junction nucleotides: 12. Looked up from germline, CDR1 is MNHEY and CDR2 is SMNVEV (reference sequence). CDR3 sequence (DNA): TGTGCCAGCAGTCGAACTTTCTCCGGGACAGGGGGCAATCAGCCCCAGCATTTT. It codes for CASSRTFSGTGGNQPQHF.

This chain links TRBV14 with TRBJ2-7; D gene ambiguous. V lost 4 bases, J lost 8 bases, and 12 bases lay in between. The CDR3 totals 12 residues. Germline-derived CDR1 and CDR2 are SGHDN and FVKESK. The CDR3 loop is CASSPGGWKQYF. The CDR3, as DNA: TGTGCCAGCAGCCCCGGCGGATGGAAGCAGTACTTC.

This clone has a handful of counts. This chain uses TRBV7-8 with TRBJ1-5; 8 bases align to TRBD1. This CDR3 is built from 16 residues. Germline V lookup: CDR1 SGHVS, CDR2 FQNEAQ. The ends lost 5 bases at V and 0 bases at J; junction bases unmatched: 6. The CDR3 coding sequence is TGTGCCAGCAGCAGCCAAGGACAGGGTAGCAATCAGCCCCAGCATTTT. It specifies CASSSQGQGSNQPQHF.

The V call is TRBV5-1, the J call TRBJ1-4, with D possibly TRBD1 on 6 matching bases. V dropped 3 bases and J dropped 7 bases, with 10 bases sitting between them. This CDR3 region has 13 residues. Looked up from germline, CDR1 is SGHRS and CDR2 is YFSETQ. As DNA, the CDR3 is TGCGCCAGCAGCTCTGGACAGAGTGAAAAACTGTTTTTT. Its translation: CASSSGQSEKLFF. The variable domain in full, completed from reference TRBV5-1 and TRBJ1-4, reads KAGVTQTPRYLIKTRGQQVTLSCSPISGHRSVSWYQQTPGQGLQFLFEYFSETQRNKGNFPGRFSGRQFSNSRSEMNVSTLELGDSALYLCASSSGQSEKLFFGSGTQLSVL.

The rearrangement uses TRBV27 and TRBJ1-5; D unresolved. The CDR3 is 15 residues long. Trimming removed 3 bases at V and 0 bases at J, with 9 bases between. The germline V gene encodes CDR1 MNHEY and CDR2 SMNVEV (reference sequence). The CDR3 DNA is TGTGCCAGCAGTTTCCTAGGGATTAGCAATCAGCCCCAGCATTTT. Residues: CASSFLGISNQPQHF.

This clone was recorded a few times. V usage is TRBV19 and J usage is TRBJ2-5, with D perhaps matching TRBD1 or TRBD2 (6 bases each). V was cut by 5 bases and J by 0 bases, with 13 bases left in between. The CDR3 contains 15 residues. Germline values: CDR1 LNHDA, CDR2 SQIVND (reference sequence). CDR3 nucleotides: TGTGCCAGTAGTCGACAGGAGGGTTACCAAGAGACCCAGTACTTC. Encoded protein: CASSRQEGYQETQYF.